The entry below describes one TCR beta chain. This sample stems from a study of cytomegalovirus exposure and HLA in healthy donors. 60 Vbeta and 13 Jbeta primers were used in PCR. TCRdb's table, derived via immunoSEQ multiplex PCR, lists solely in-frame clones and lacks some. The sample yields over 150,000 clones, about four fifths seen once. The CDR3 totals 15 residues. Trimming left V 1 base short and J 0 bases short, with 8 bases between. Germline-derived CDR1 and CDR2 are SGHTS and YDEGEE. Specimen: PBMCs. The V call is TRBV5-8, the J call TRBJ1-3; no firm D call. The clonotype comes from a man aged 45-65 years in good health and CMV-seropositive. The CDR3 here is CASSLLPLSGNTIYF. The CDR3 nucleotides are TGTGCCAGCAGCTTGTTGCCACTCTCTGGAAACACCATATATTTT. The entire variable domain, with the rest obtained from reference TRBV5-8 and TRBJ1-3, is as follows: EAGVTQSPTHLIKTRGQQATLRCSPISGHTSVYWYQQALGLGLQFLLWYDEGEERNRGNFPPRFSGRQFPNYSSELNVNALELEDSALYLCASSLLPLSGNTIYFGEGSWLTVV.